These T cell receptor beta chains were read from a single sample in a study of shared clonotypes between healthy human individuals. The table came from immunoSEQ multiplex PCR; TCRdb's copy has only in-frame clones and leaves some out. This repertoire shows 1.6 million or so clones, around 98.5% found once; its top ten account for under 0.45%. Sequencing input: naive CD4+ T cells sorted from blood. Every receptor here comes from a man aged 25-45 years in good health. The conserved cysteine and the conserved F or W are not part of the CDR3 here. A D gene is named only where the DNA matches it firmly.

>TRBJ2-5|TRBD1|TRBV29-1
SVSRTGGDSETQY
>TRBJ1-1|.|TRBV19
ASRETDNTEAF
>TRBJ2-7|.|TRBV6-6
ASSTLSYEQY
>TRBJ2-4|TRBD2|TRBV5-5
ASSSESGLAGD
>TRBJ2-7|.|TRBV9
ASSVDGRSGEQY
>TRBJ2-1|.|TRBV5-8
ASPLTLAAPYNEQF
>TRBJ1-1|TRBD1|TRBV9
ASSVQGAMNTEAF
>TRBJ2-2|.|TRBV18
ASSSRVARDTGELF
>TRBJ2-7|TRBD2|TRBV2
ALAGEVNEQY
>TRBJ1-1|.|TRBV2
ASSGPDNLNTEAF